The source of this T cell receptor beta chain is a study of T cell responses to AZD1222 COVID-19 vaccine. This clone was detected once. Pooling covered second doses at about 4 or about 12 weeks. Assay: immunoSEQ multiplex PCR; the TCRdb copy retains only in-frame clones and omits some. The sample includes roughly 69,000 clones, 75% to 85% of them seen just once. The TCR comes from an adult who received the AZD1222 COVID-19 vaccine. The sample was peripheral blood, taken 28 days after the second AZD1222 dose.

The CDR3: CASSDKGGDNSPLHF. In DNA, the CDR3 is TGTGCCAGCAGTGATAAGGGGGGCGATAATTCACCCCTCCACTTT. V is TRBV6-1 and J is TRBJ1-6; TRBD1 might be the D (6 bases). Germline V CDR1 and CDR2: MNHNS, SASEGT. CDR3 length: 15 residues. The V end lost 3 bases, the J end lost 5 bases, and 11 bases lay between the germline ends.